The present entry profiles one T cell receptor (beta chain) with its context. This specimen belongs to a study of OX40 agonist ivuxolimab in advanced cancers. As for the study in general: Partial responses were seen in three patients, one with hepatocellular carcinoma and two with cutaneous melanoma.

Clones were read by immunoSEQ multiplex PCR, and TCRdb kept only the in-frame ones, dropping some. The sample carries fewer than 90,000 clones, approximately 86% recorded once. Unmatched junction bases numbered 2, after V lost 2 bases and J lost 2 bases. The CDR3 loop spans 14 amino acids. Germline V gives CDR1 SGHTA, CDR2 FQGTGA. The V call is TRBV7-3, the J call TRBJ2-5; 7 positions agree with TRBD2. The sample here was CD4+ or CD8+ T cells sorted from blood, taken in a trial of the OX40 agonist ivuxolimab. This receptor was identified in an adult with an advanced solid tumor such as melanoma, head and neck, liver or kidney cancer. CDR3 nucleotides: TGTGCCAGCAGCTTAGGGGGGGTACAAGAGACCCAGTACTTC. This codes for CASSLGGVQETQYF.